Detailed here is one T cell receptor beta chain. Its specificity is not known. With 3 bases clipped from V and 5 bases from J, the junction kept 11 bases outside the gene matches. Germline V gives CDR1 SGDLS, CDR2 YYNGEE. The CDR3 spans 16 residues. The sample comes from a study of a mutant IDH1 vaccine in newly diagnosed glioma. Study conclusions and caveats: Pseudoprogression apparently tracked independently of changes in top peripheral T cell clonotypes.

Time point: baseline, week 1 (first vaccination visit). Noted treatment: pre-vaccination baseline after standard-of-care therapy. Generated by immunoSEQ multiplex PCR, the TCRdb table keeps only in-frame clones and is missing some. The top ten hold under 20% of the sample, which has 30,000 to 40,000 clones, just under 95% seen once. Sequencing used PBMCs, obtained from a glioma patient treated with radiotherapy, temozolomide or both. The rearrangement joins TRBV9 to TRBJ2-3, with 8 bases fitting TRBD2. This receptor was obtained from a man aged 18-30 years with glioma. CDR3 in DNA: TGTGCCAGCAGCGGATCTAGCGGGCCCTTGGTAGATACGCAGTATTTT. Translated: CASSGSSGPLVDTQYF. Full variable domain (outside the CDR3, taken from reference TRBV9 and TRBJ2-3): DSGVTQTPKHLITATGQRVTLRCSPRSGDLSVYWYQQSLDQGLQFLIQYYNGEERAKGNILERFSAQQFPDLHSELNLSSLELGDSALYFCASSGSSGPLVDTQYFGPGTRLTVL.